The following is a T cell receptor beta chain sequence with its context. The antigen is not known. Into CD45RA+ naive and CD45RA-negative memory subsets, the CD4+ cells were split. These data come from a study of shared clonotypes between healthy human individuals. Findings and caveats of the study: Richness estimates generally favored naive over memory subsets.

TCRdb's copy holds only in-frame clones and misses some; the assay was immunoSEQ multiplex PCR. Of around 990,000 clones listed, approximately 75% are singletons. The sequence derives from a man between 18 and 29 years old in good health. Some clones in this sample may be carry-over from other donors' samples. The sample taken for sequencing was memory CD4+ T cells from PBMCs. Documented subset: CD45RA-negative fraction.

The chain's CDR3 is CASRMYRRRRDPSGTDTQYF. The CDR3 DNA reads TGTGCCAGCAGAATGTACAGGCGCAGGCGGGACCCTAGCGGCACAGATACGCAGTATTTT. This chain joins TRBV28 and TRBJ2-3, with D possibly matching TRBD2 (6 bases). Trimming took off 6 bases at V and 1 base at J, with 29 bases between the two ends. Germline V gene sequence: CDR1 MDHEN, CDR2 SYDVKM. This CDR3 has 20 amino acids.